The 21 T cell receptor beta chains below come from one sample, sequenced in a study of radiation and T cells in renal cell carcinoma. Produced via immunoSEQ multiplex PCR; TCRdb's table is partial and in-frame only. The data contain approximately 79,000 clones, roughly 80% of them seen just once; the ten biggest clones take up 5.8%. The time point denotes: blood 2 weeks post-SBRT. Treatment of the sample: 15 Gy SBRT to primary tumor, nephrectomy 4 weeks later. The sequences come from blood, collected from a patient whose treatment included radiotherapy and nephrectomy. Receptors were obtained from a man aged 55 to 70 with renal cell carcinoma.

The rearrangement joins TRBV19 to TRBJ2-7; maybe TRBD2 (5 bases). The CDR3 contains 17 residues. V was trimmed by 1 base and J by 7 bases, leaving 23 bases between them. Germline CDR1 LNHDA, CDR2 SQIVND (reference sequence). CDR3 bases: TGTGCCAGTAGTATAGGCCGTACGGGGAGAGGGCTTGGTGAGCAGTACTTC. It yields the protein CASSIGRTGRGLGEQYF. Looking up the rest from reference TRBV19 and TRBJ2-7 gives the full variable domain: DGGITQSPKYLFRKEGQNVTLSCEQNLNHDAMYWYRQDPGQGLRLIYYSQIVNDFQKGDIAEGYSVSREKKESFPLTVTSAQKNPTAFYLCASSIGRTGRGLGEQYFGPGTRLTVT.

The CDR3 is CASSPSGTGAKNIQYF. As DNA, the CDR3 is TGTGCCAGCTCACCATCCGGGACCGGGGCCAAAAACATTCAGTACTTC. This rearrangement joins TRBV18 to TRBJ2-4; D tentatively fits TRBD1 or TRBD2 (5 bases each). Germline V lookup: CDR1 KGHSH, CDR2 LQKENI. The CDR3 spans 16 residues. Trimming removed 2 bases at V and 1 base at J, with 12 bases between.

The chain uses TRBV7-9 and TRBJ1-5; D not certain. Trimming took off 1 base at V and 1 base at J, with 8 bases between the two ends. Germline V gene data show CDR1 as SEHNR and CDR2 as FQNEAQ (reference sequence). The CDR3 sequence is 15 residues long. The CDR3 nucleotides read TGTGCCAGCAGCTTAGGGGCCCCCAGCAATCAGCCCCAGCATTTT. Amino acid sequence: CASSLGAPSNQPQHF.

In its sample, this clone was seen once. V is TRBV5-5 and J is TRBJ2-5; D remains unclear. The CDR3 is 16 amino acids. Deletions cut 0 bases from V and 2 bases from J, with 14 bases between. From germline, CDR1 is SGHKS and CDR2 YYEKEE (reference sequence). CDR3 protein: CASSLESFGDQETQYF. The CDR3 DNA follows: TGTGCCAGCAGCTTGGAATCGTTCGGAGATCAAGAGACCCAGTACTTC. The variable domain in full, with the rest retrieved from reference TRBV5-5 and TRBJ2-5, is DAGVTQSPTHLIKTRGQQVTLRCSPISGHKSVSWYQQVLGQGPQFIFQYYEKEERGRGNFPDRFSARQFPNYSSELNVNALLLGDSALYLCASSLESFGDQETQYFGPGTRLLVL.

The chain joins TRBV19 to TRBJ2-7, with TRBD2 matching over 11 bases. The CDR3 has 15 amino acids. Germline trimming cut 5 bases from V and 2 bases from J; bases unmatched to any gene: 5. Germline CDR1 reads LNHDA; CDR2 reads SQIVND (reference sequence). DNA of the CDR3: TGTGCCAGTAGTGCCCTAGCGGGAGGCCCCTACGAGCAGTACTTC. Amino acids: CASSALAGGPYEQYF.

The rearrangement joins TRBV29-1 to TRBJ2-3; 12 bases align to TRBD2. The CDR3 sequence is 13 residues long. V was clipped by 8 bases and J by 5 bases; unmatched bases: 5. CDR1 and CDR2 from the germline V gene are SQVTM and ANQGSEA. CDR3 amino acids: CSSGLAGLDTQYF. DNA of the CDR3: TGCAGCTCCGGACTAGCGGGGCTAGATACGCAGTATTTT.

The J gene is TRBJ1-5, the V gene TRBV19, with a tentative D call TRBD1 (5 bases). The germline V gene encodes CDR1 LNHDA and CDR2 SQIVND (reference sequence). The CDR3 extends over 15 amino acids. V lost 8 bases, J lost 0 bases, and 14 bases lay in between. The CDR3 sequence is CASGVRRGSNQPQHF. The CDR3, as DNA: TGTGCCAGTGGGGTACGGAGGGGTAGCAATCAGCCCCAGCATTTT. The complete variable domain, with remaining parts taken from reference TRBV19 and TRBJ1-5, reads DGGITQSPKYLFRKEGQNVTLSCEQNLNHDAMYWYRQDPGQGLRLIYYSQIVNDFQKGDIAEGYSVSREKKESFPLTVTSAQKNPTAFYLCASGVRRGSNQPQHFGDGTRLSIL.

The chain links TRBV7-9 to TRBJ2-3, with D perhaps TRBD1 (6 bases). V was clipped by 1 base and J by 8 bases, with 10 bases between them. The CDR3 runs 13 residues. Germline CDR1 and CDR2: SEHNR and FQNEAQ (reference sequence). CDR3 bases: TGTGCCAGCAGCTTAGGGGGGCAAACTACGCAGTATTTT. It encodes CASSLGGQTTQYF.

This chain connects TRBV9 to TRBJ2-1; TRBD2 agrees at 11 bases. The V and J ends lost 0 bases and 8 bases, in that order; junction bases with no gene match: 13. The germline CDR1 and CDR2 sequences are SGDLS and YYNGEE. The CDR3 is 18 residues long. The CDR3 protein is CASSVGSFSGRAVYEQFF. CDR3 in DNA: TGTGCCAGCAGCGTAGGGTCCTTTAGCGGGAGGGCCGTGTATGAGCAGTTCTTC.

This clone has only one observation. This chain joins TRBV5-1 and TRBJ1-2; D is ambiguous. The CDR3 runs 14 residues. V shed 0 bases and J shed 0 bases, with 6 bases lying between them. Germline V gene sequence: CDR1 SGHRS, CDR2 YFSETQ. The CDR3 spells CASSLGTANYGYTF. DNA of the CDR3: TGCGCCAGCAGCTTGGGGACCGCTAACTATGGCTACACCTTC.

V and J are TRBV28 and TRBJ2-7; no clear D. The CDR3 sequence is 11 residues long. The ends were cut back, 7 bases at V and 8 bases at J, with 12 bases in the middle. The V gene's germline CDR1 is MDHEN and CDR2 SYDVKM. The CDR3 DNA reads as TGTGCCAGCAATTGGCGTCAGAAGCAGTACTTC. Translated: CASNWRQKQYF.

The gene calls are TRBV9 and TRBJ2-1; 9 bases match TRBD2. There are 15 residues in the CDR3. Trimming took 2 bases from V and 5 from J; bases not matched to a gene: 5. Germline CDR1 and CDR2: SGDLS and YYNGEE. For the CDR3, the DNA is TGTGCCAGCAGCGTGAGCGGGAGGTTGGACAATGAGCAGTTCTTC. It codes for CASSVSGRLDNEQFF.

The sample holds one count of this clone. The CDR3 is CASSPPGLAGQETQYF. The DNA for the CDR3 is TGTGCCAGCAGCCCACCGGGACTAGCAGGACAAGAGACCCAGTACTTC. This rearrangement joins TRBV14 to TRBJ2-5; 9 nucleotides line up with TRBD2. This CDR3 contains 16 residues. Germline trimming cut 4 bases from V and 2 bases from J; bases unmatched to any gene: 8. Germline V lookup: CDR1 SGHDN, CDR2 FVKESK.

The J gene is TRBJ2-3, the V gene TRBV5-8; D call uncertain. This CDR3 is built from 17 residues. Trimming removed 0 bases from V and 0 bases from J, with 14 bases in between. Germline V gives CDR1 SGHTS, CDR2 YDEGEE. This CDR3 reads CASSLVLPIPSTDTQYF. In DNA form, the CDR3 reads TGTGCCAGCAGCTTGGTACTCCCGATACCTAGCACAGATACGCAGTATTTT.

J is TRBJ2-3 and V is TRBV15; 9 bases are shared with TRBD2. The CDR3 consists of 16 residues. Germline trimming cut 3 bases from V and 0 bases from J; bases unmatched to any gene: 4. Germline V gene sequence: CDR1 LNHNV, CDR2 YYDKDF (reference sequence). The CDR3 reads CATSRPTSGSTDTQYF. DNA for the CDR3: TGTGCCACCAGCAGGCCGACTAGCGGTAGCACAGATACGCAGTATTTT.

The gene calls are TRBV6-6 and TRBJ2-5; 7 bases are a match to TRBD1. The germline V gene has CDR1 MNHNY and CDR2 SVGAGI (reference sequence). J was trimmed by 1 base and V by 5 bases; bases with no gene match: 4. This CDR3 comprises 14 residues. The CDR3 sequence: CASSHPGGQETQYF. Here the CDR3 DNA reads TGTGCCAGCAGTCACCCAGGGGGCCAAGAGACCCAGTACTTC.

This chain uses TRBV7-8 with TRBJ2-7; a possible D gene is TRBD2 (6 bases). CDR1 is SGHVS, CDR2 FQNEAQ, per germline. The V end was cut by 8 bases, the J end by 0 bases, with 14 bases between. This CDR3 spans 14 amino acids. The CDR3 DNA reads TGTGCCAGCGGAGGGACTTCCCGCTCCTACGAGCAGTACTTC. Protein product: CASGGTSRSYEQYF.

This chain joins TRBV27 and TRBJ1-3; TRBD1 matches at 8 bases. Germline V gene data show CDR1 as MNHEY and CDR2 as SMNVEV (reference sequence). The J segment lost 8 bases and the V segment lost 6 bases, leaving 6 bases of the junction unmatched. The CDR3 length is 13 residues. CDR3 sequence reads: CASRTGAGDTIYF. The CDR3 DNA sequence: TGTGCCAGCAGGACAGGGGCGGGGGACACCATATATTTT.

Here the CDR3 reads CASSRTESPQETQYF. DNA for the CDR3: TGCGCCAGCAGCCGGACCGAATCCCCTCAAGAGACCCAGTACTTC. This chain joins TRBV5-1 and TRBJ2-5, with D hard to call. CDR1 and CDR2 from the germline V gene are SGHRS and YFSETQ. CDR3 size: 15 residues. Deletions cut 4 bases from V and 2 bases from J, with 15 bases between.

The rearrangement links TRBV11-2 to TRBJ2-3; a weak D match, TRBD1 (5 bases). This CDR3 has 15 amino acids. The V gene lost 3 bases and the J gene lost 3 bases, with 13 bases spanning the gap. Germline loops: CDR1 SGHAT, CDR2 FQNNGV. CDR3 region: CASSFLQGRTDTQYF. DNA of the CDR3: TGTGCCAGCAGCTTCCTCCAGGGTCGAACAGATACGCAGTATTTT.

This clone was counted only a few times. The CDR3 sequence is CASSKEVTDPYGYGYTF. For the CDR3, the DNA is TGTGCCAGCAGCAAAGAAGTCACAGACCCCTATGGCTATGGCTACACCTTC. The V and J genes are TRBV21-1 and TRBJ1-2; TRBD1 was called by the table and not checked on the DNA. TRBV21-1 is a pseudogene locus. The length of the CDR3 is 17 residues.